One and the same sample provided the 27 T cell receptor beta chains below, sequenced in a study of Ad26.COV2.S vaccination and SARS-CoV-2 variants. Here immunoSEQ multiplex PCR was the method, and the copy in TCRdb shows in-frame clones only, minus some. The table has 75,000 to 100,000 clones, approximately 77% seen once; the top ten hold approximately 15%. The sequencing here drew on peripheral blood, taken after recovery from COVID-19. These TCRs come from a human donor who had recovered from COVID-19.

Of note for this clone: Other DNA sequences of this sample code for an identical CDR3. This chain connects TRBV3-1 (or the pseudogene TRBV3-2) to TRBJ1-3; D is uncertain. The V end was cut by 4 bases, the J end by 0 bases, with 13 bases between. This CDR3 region has 16 residues. Germline V gene sequence: CDR1 LGHDT, CDR2 YNNKEL (reference sequence). Here the CDR3 DNA reads TGTGCCAGCAGCCGAACCGGATCAACCTCTGGAAACACCATATATTTT. It yields the protein CASSRTGSTSGNTIYF.

The CDR3 coding sequence is TGTGCCAGCAGCCACGGACAGGCGTCCTGTGGCTACACCTTC. This codes for CASSHGQASCGYTF. The V gene is TRBV3-1 (or the pseudogene TRBV3-2), the J gene TRBJ1-2, with 7 bases that match TRBD1. J gave up 7 bases and V 3 bases, and 8 bases lay outside the gene matches. The CDR3 length is 14 residues. Germline lookup yields CDR1 LGHDT and CDR2 YNNKEL (reference sequence).

The chain joins TRBV5-3 to TRBJ1-1; D may be TRBD1 (6 bases). TRBV5-3 is designated an ORF whose function remains uncertain. V lost 5 bases and J lost 3, with 8 bases in between. The CDR3 has 12 amino acids. The CDR3 is CARSAGDTEAFF. In DNA, the CDR3 is TGTGCCAGAAGTGCAGGGGACACTGAAGCTTTCTTT.

This clone was recorded only once. The rearrangement joins TRBV6-5 to TRBJ2-5; unclear D gene. CDR1 is MNHEY and CDR2 is SVGAGI in the germline V gene. The ends were cut back, 5 bases at V and 6 bases at J, with 13 bases in the middle. This CDR3 spans 13 amino acids. The DNA for the CDR3 is TGTGCCAGCAGTCTGTCAGCCGGCAAGACCCAGTACTTC. This encodes CASSLSAGKTQYF.

The chain links TRBV10-2 to TRBJ2-7; 11 bases match TRBD2. The CDR3 runs to 18 residues. Germline V gene data show CDR1 as WSHSY and CDR2 as SAAADI. The ends lost 4 bases at V and 0 bases at J; junction bases unmatched: 11. The CDR3 is CASSGGGLAGPPSYEQYF. In DNA, the CDR3 is TGCGCCAGCAGTGGGGGAGGACTAGCGGGCCCCCCCTCCTACGAGCAGTACTTC.

The chain links TRBV12-3 or TRBV12-4 to TRBJ1-2; tentative D call: TRBD1 (5 bases). The CDR3 loop spans 12 amino acids. V was shortened by 4 bases and J by 8 bases, with 11 bases between the two germline ends. CDR3 DNA: TGTGCCAGCAGTTCAGGGCCCCCAGGCTACACCTTC. The encoded protein is CASSSGPPGYTF.

This chain uses TRBV28 with TRBJ2-1; 7 bases agree with TRBD1. V was clipped by 4 bases and J by 12 bases; unmatched bases: 12. The germline V gene encodes CDR1 MDHEN and CDR2 SYDVKM. This CDR3 spans 14 amino acids. CDR3 sequence: CASSSDRPPFSQFF. The CDR3 DNA follows: TGTGCCAGCAGTTCGGACAGGCCACCGTTTTCGCAGTTCTTC. Full variable domain (rest looked up from reference TRBV28 and TRBJ2-1): DVKVTQSSRYLVKRTGEKVFLECVQDMDHENMFWYRQDPGLGLRLIYFSYDVKMKEKGDIPEGYSVSREKKERFSLILESASTNQTSMYLCASSSDRPPFSQFFGPGTRLTVL.

For this clone: It may be a read error: a sequence one base away is much more abundant. The gene calls are TRBV2 and TRBJ1-1; no clear D. With 2 bases removed from V and 1 base from J, the gap between germline ends came to 2 bases. The germline V gene has CDR1 SNHLY and CDR2 FYNNEI. This CDR3 spans 12 amino acids. The CDR3 DNA reads TGTGCCAGCAGTGAACAGAACACTGAAGCTTTCTTT. Its protein product is CASSEQNTEAFF.

J is TRBJ2-5 and V is TRBV5-6; 9 bases match TRBD1. The V segment lost 4 bases and the J segment 4 bases; nucleotides outside the gene matches: 8. Germline V gene data show CDR1 as SGHDT and CDR2 as YYEEEE. The CDR3 has 15 residues. For the CDR3, the DNA is TGTGCCAGCAGCGCCGACAGGGGGATTAGAGAGACCCAGTACTTC. Its protein is CASSADRGIRETQYF.

V and J are TRBV9 and TRBJ2-1, with TRBD2 matching 9 bases. V lost 3 bases to trimming and J lost 7 bases; unmatched junction nucleotides: 23. Germline CDR1 is SGDLS and CDR2 is YYNGEE. This CDR3 is built from 20 residues. The CDR3: CASSESRNMGGRAFRNEQFF. The DNA of the CDR3 is TGTGCCAGCAGCGAGTCCAGAAATATGGGCGGGAGGGCCTTTAGGAATGAGCAGTTCTTC.

CDR3 loop: CASSLGPLDTQYF. Written as DNA, the CDR3 is TGTGCCAGCAGCTTGGGACCCTTGGATACGCAGTATTTT. V is TRBV5-8 and J is TRBJ2-3; D is unclear. CDR1 SGHTS and CDR2 YDEGEE come from the germline V gene. V dropped 0 bases and J dropped 6 bases, with 8 bases sitting between them. This CDR3 is 13 amino acids long.

This chain joins TRBV23-1 and TRBJ2-1; the match to TRBD1 covers 11 bases. TRBV23-1 is an ORF, with its function uncertain. The J segment lost 13 bases and the V segment lost 8 bases, leaving 13 bases of the junction unmatched. The CDR3 covers 14 residues. In nucleotides, the CDR3 is TGCGCCAGCGGCCCGGGACAGGGGGAGTCTGAACAGTTCTTC. Amino acids: CASGPGQGESEQFF.

This clone has more than one count but fewer than ten. J is TRBJ1-1 and V is TRBV6-6; D is unresolved. The CDR3 sequence is 14 residues long. Germline CDR1 is MNHNY and CDR2 is SVGAGI (reference sequence). The germline V and J ends were trimmed by 6 bases and 0 bases, with 11 bases remaining between them. CDR3 in DNA: TGTGCCAGCAGGGAACGGACGGTGAACACTGAAGCTTTCTTT. Translation gives CASRERTVNTEAFF.

The chain uses TRBV12-3 or TRBV12-4 and TRBJ2-5, with D hard to call. V lost 10 bases to trimming and J lost 5 bases, with 14 bases between them. The CDR3 sequence is 12 residues long. This CDR3 reads CATTPFPETQYF. The CDR3 DNA is TGTGCCACCACACCCTTTCCGGAGACCCAGTACTTC.

Regarding this clone: The junction and the germline gene differ at one end; a read error may be behind it. The chain links TRBV11-3 to TRBJ2-7; 9 bases align to TRBD2. The CDR3 is 17 amino acids. Germline CDR1 reads SGHNT; CDR2 reads YENEEA. The CDR3 loop reads CASSLDRLAGSSYEQYF. CDR3 nucleotide sequence: TGTGCCAGCAGCCTAGACCGTCTAGCGGGAAGCTCCTACGAGCAGTACTTC.

The chain links TRBV4-3 to TRBJ2-7; D is unclear. The CDR3 extends over 15 amino acids. The germline CDR1 and CDR2 sequences are LGHNA and YSLEER. Between the trimmed V and J ends, which lost 0 bases and 1 base, there was a span of 10 bases. CDR3 nucleotide sequence: TGCGCCAGCAGCCAAGAACTACACCTATCCTACGAGCAGTACTTC. Its protein is CASSQELHLSYEQYF.

V and J are TRBV30 and TRBJ1-4; D is unclear. Germline CDR1 is GTSNPN and CDR2 is SVGIG (reference sequence). Deletions cut 1 base from V and 0 bases from J, with 9 bases between. This CDR3 is 15 amino acids long. For the CDR3, the DNA is TGTGCCTGGAGTGACTCGACGGCAACTAATGAAAAACTGTTTTTT. This encodes CAWSDSTATNEKLFF. Using reference TRBV30 and TRBJ1-4 for the parts outside the CDR3, the full variable domain is SQTIHQWPATLVQPVGSPLSLECTVEGTSNPNLYWYRQAAGRGLQLLFYSVGIGQISSEVPQNLSASRPQDRQFILSSKKLLLSDSGFYLCAWSDSTATNEKLFFGSGTQLSVL.

V usage is TRBV5-5 and J usage is TRBJ2-5, with TRBD2 matching 7 bases. The CDR3 loop spans 14 amino acids. Germline V gene sequence: CDR1 SGHKS, CDR2 YYEKEE (reference sequence). J gave up 2 bases and V 2 bases, and 3 bases lay outside the gene matches. CDR3 in DNA: TGTGCCAGCAGCTTTCGGGGGGATCAAGAGACCCAGTACTTC. Translation gives CASSFRGDQETQYF.

This clone was seen once. The CDR3 is CASSFWGTYNEQFF. The CDR3 DNA reads TGTGCCAGCAGCTTTTGGGGGACCTACAATGAGCAGTTCTTC. V and J are TRBV5-4 and TRBJ2-1; the D gene could be TRBD1 or TRBD2 (5 bases each). Deletions cut 2 bases from V and 2 bases from J, with 8 bases between. The CDR3 is 14 amino acids. CDR1 and CDR2 from the germline V gene are SGHNT and YYREEE (reference sequence).

The genes are TRBV3-1 (or the pseudogene TRBV3-2) and TRBJ1-2; D ambiguous. Germline CDR1 reads LGHDT; CDR2 reads YNNKEL (reference sequence). V lost 4 bases, J lost 5 bases, and 14 bases lay in between. CDR3 length equals 14 residues. CDR3 nucleotides: TGTGCCAGCAGCCCCTTAGGTCCTTCGTATGGCTACACCTTC. This gives the protein CASSPLGPSYGYTF.

This sequence joins TRBV27 and TRBJ2-7, with TRBD2 matching over 13 bases. The CDR3 extends over 14 amino acids. Germline V lookup: CDR1 MNHEY, CDR2 SMNVEV (reference sequence). The V segment lost 6 bases and the J segment 9 bases; nucleotides outside the gene matches: 8. The CDR3 spells CASSPGLAGSRQYF. The CDR3 DNA reads TGTGCCAGCAGCCCGGGACTAGCGGGATCGCGGCAGTACTTC.

The CDR3 is CASSLTLGLAGLTGELFF. As DNA, the CDR3 is TGTGCCAGCAGCTTAACCCTGGGACTAGCGGGACTAACCGGGGAGCTGTTTTTT. The V call is TRBV11-3, the J call TRBJ2-2; 13 bases match TRBD2. The CDR3 length is 18 residues. The ends lost 2 bases at V and 5 bases at J; junction bases unmatched: 8. CDR1 and CDR2 (germline): SGHNT, YENEEA. Full variable domain (missing parts from reference TRBV11-3 and TRBJ2-2): EAGVVQSPRYKIIEKKQPVAFWCNPISGHNTLYWYLQNLGQGPELLIRYENEEAVDDSQLPKDRFSAERLKGVDSTLKIQPAELGDSAVYLCASSLTLGLAGLTGELFFGEGSRLTVL.

The genes are TRBV10-3 and TRBJ1-2; D is ambiguous. Germline V gene data show CDR1 as ENHRY and CDR2 as SYGVKD. V was cut by 4 bases and J by 0 bases, with 9 bases left in between. This CDR3 has 14 residues. CDR3 sequence reads: CAISVASANYGYTF. The CDR3 DNA reads TGTGCCATCAGTGTTGCTTCGGCTAACTATGGCTACACCTTC.

The chain uses TRBV2 and TRBJ2-5; D gene ambiguous. CDR3 length: 13 residues. Per the germline V gene, CDR1 is SNHLY and CDR2 is FYNNEI. V lost 2 bases and J lost 2, with 6 bases in between. The CDR3 region has the DNA TGTGCCAGCAGTGAATGGCAGCAAGAGACCCAGTACTTC. It is translated as CASSEWQQETQYF.

This chain connects TRBV14 to TRBJ2-1, with 12 bases lining up with TRBD2. Germline CDR1 SGHDN, CDR2 FVKESK. The CDR3 runs 15 residues. With 0 bases clipped from V and 7 bases from J, the junction kept 1 base outside the gene matches. CDR3 region: CASSQEGLAGNEQFF. In nucleotides, the CDR3 is TGTGCCAGCAGCCAAGAAGGACTAGCGGGAAATGAGCAGTTCTTC.

The chain carries TRBV12-5 and TRBJ1-1; D uncertain. From germline, CDR1 is LGHNT and CDR2 FRNRAP. CDR3 length: 12 amino acids. The V end was cut by 1 base, the J end by 1 base, with 1 base between. CDR3 residues: CASGLENTEAFF. DNA of the CDR3: TGTGCTAGTGGTTTGGAGAACACTGAAGCTTTCTTT.

This chain connects TRBV5-6 to TRBJ1-2, with a possible D match to TRBD1 (5 bases). The germline V gene encodes CDR1 SGHDT and CDR2 YYEEEE. The CDR3 covers 14 residues. Deletions cut 3 bases from V and 5 bases from J, with 14 bases between. The CDR3 loop is CASSSDGGRYGYTF. The CDR3 DNA reads TGTGCCAGCAGCTCGGACGGGGGACGTTATGGCTACACCTTC.